The text below deals with one T cell receptor beta chain. Per the study methods: Junction-only sequences without quality scores were provided by ImmunoSEQ, so filtering was different. The assay was immunoSEQ multiplex PCR, and TCRdb's table has in-frame clones only and misses some. That table furnishes V, J and clone size, whereas the DNA furnished D and trimming. The repertoire holds around 500,000 clones, with 70% to 80% as singletons. This record belongs to a study of shared clonotypes between healthy human individuals. Germline V CDR1 and CDR2: SGHRS, YFSETQ. Germline trimming cut 3 bases from V and 5 bases from J; bases unmatched to any gene: 11. The CDR3 contains 16 residues.

The chain recombines TRBV5-1 with TRBJ2-5; TRBD1 matches 9 bases. Sequencing was carried out using PBMCs. The origin of this receptor is a woman between 40 and 55 years old in good health. Some clones in this sample may be carry-over from other donors' samples. The CDR3 reads CASSWGSGTGRETQYF. CDR3 nucleotide sequence: TGCGCCAGCAGCTGGGGCTCGGGGACAGGGCGGGAGACCCAGTACTTC.